A selection of T cell receptor beta chains follows, all from one sample in a study of shared clonotypes between healthy human individuals. The data were produced by immunoSEQ multiplex PCR, yet TCRdb's version contains in-frame clones alone and is incomplete. Among over 2 million clones, about 94% were seen once, and the ten largest hold about 1.1%. The sequenced sample consisted of naive CD8+ T cells sorted from blood. The receptor set was obtained from a man aged 18-30 years in good health. Each CDR3 is given with its conserved first and last residue. The D gene is left open where the match is weak. Size values are once, few and many counts, or a class for expanded clones, and some rows have none.

NA,NA,TRBV5-8,TRBJ2-1,CASSFGTPNNEQFF,TGTGCCAGCAGCTTCGGGACACCTAACAATGAGCAGTTCTTC
TRBD2,NA,TRBV5-1,TRBJ2-1,CASSFETSGRRAGNEQFF,TGCGCCAGCAGCTTCGAGACTAGCGGGAGGCGGGCCGGGAATGAGCAGTTCTTC
TRBD1,NA,TRBV6-6,TRBJ2-5,CASSPGQGETQYF,TGTGCCAGCAGTCCCGGACAGGGGGAGACCCAGTACTTC
NA,NA,TRBV7-9,TRBJ1-2,CASSLEGEDGLTF,TGTGCCAGCAGCTTAGAGGGAGAGGACGGCCTTACCTTC
NA,NA,TRBV27,TRBJ2-1,CASSVGRGYEQFF,TGTGCCAGCAGTGTAGGCCGAGGATATGAGCAGTTCTTC
TRBD2,NA,TRBV2,TRBJ2-7,CASGKREGGAYEQYF,TGTGCCAGCGGTAAACGGGAGGGTGGGGCCTACGAGCAGTACTTC
TRBD2,once,TRBV27,TRBJ2-1,CASRPGLAGNEQFF,TGTGCCAGCAGGCCGGGACTAGCGGGAAATGAGCAGTTCTTC
NA,NA,TRBV6-5,TRBJ1-2,CASRPEVNYGYTF,TGTGCCAGCAGACCAGAAGTCAACTATGGCTACACCTTC
TRBD1,NA,TRBV5-4,TRBJ2-7,CASSLDRQGGSSYEQYF,TGTGCCAGCAGCTTAGATAGACAGGGCGGATCCTCCTACGAGCAGTACTTC
NA,NA,TRBV4-2,TRBJ1-2,CASSQEDTLYGYTF,TGTGCCAGCAGCCAAGAGGACACTTTGTATGGCTACACCTTC
NA,NA,TRBV4-3,TRBJ1-2,CASSQDRGDRQRLNF,TGCGCCAGCAGCCAAGATAGGGGAGACAGGCAGAGGCTGAACTTC
NA,NA,TRBV5-1,TRBJ2-7,CASSLAVGTEQYF,TGCGCCAGCAGCTTGGCTGTGGGGACCGAGCAGTACTTC
TRBD2,NA,TRBV2,TRBJ2-5,CASSEEAGGPETQYF,TGTGCCAGCAGTGAGGAAGCGGGAGGGCCGGAGACCCAGTACTTC
TRBD1,NA,TRBV19,TRBJ2-7,CASSTGTGYEQYF,TGTGCCAGTTCCACTGGGACAGGCTACGAGCAGTACTTC
NA,NA,TRBV5-8,TRBJ2-5,CASSSVGGYQETQYF,TGTGCCAGCAGCTCGGTCGGGGGATACCAAGAGACCCAGTACTTC
NA,NA,TRBV9,TRBJ2-1,CASSVGGGKNNEQFF,TGTGCCAGCAGCGTAGGGGGCGGGAAGAACAATGAGCAGTTCTTC
TRBD1,once,TRBV28,TRBJ2-1,CASSFGQGASLSYNEQFF,TGTGCCAGCAGTTTCGGCCAGGGGGCAAGCCTTTCCTACAATGAGCAGTTCTTC
NA,NA,TRBV30,TRBJ1-1,CAWSGSPNTEAFF,TGTGCCTGGAGTGGATCTCCGAACACTGAAGCTTTCTTT
NA,NA,TRBV10-1,TRBJ2-5,CASSESRTEETQYF,TGCGCCAGCAGTGAGTCGAGGACAGAAGAGACCCAGTACTTC
NA,NA,TRBV5-5,TRBJ2-7,CASSLRGASVIYEQYF,TGTGCCAGCAGCTTGCGGGGTGCGTCGGTAATCTACGAGCAGTACTTC
NA,NA,TRBV2,TRBJ1-6,CASMGVFDPPLHF,TGTGCCAGCATGGGGGTGTTTGATCCACCCCTCCACTTT
NA,NA,TRBV7-8,TRBJ1-5,CASSSHQGTPRQKLSQPQHF,TGTGCCAGCAGCTCACATCAAGGGACACCCCGCCAAAAACTTAGCCAGCCCCAGCATTTT
NA,NA,TRBV18,TRBJ2-5,CASSPLTGTYQETQYF,TGTGCCAGCTCACCGCTAACCGGGACGTATCAAGAGACCCAGTACTTC
NA,NA,TRBV19,TRBJ2-7,CASSIGADEQYF,TGTGCCAGTAGTATAGGTGCAGACGAGCAGTACTTC
NA,NA,TRBV10-3,TRBJ2-5,CATSPRQSQETQYF,TGTGCCACTTCCCCCCGGCAGAGCCAAGAGACCCAGTACTTC
TRBD2,NA,TRBV28,TRBJ2-5,CASSWTSLQETQYF,TGTGCCAGCAGTTGGACTAGCCTTCAAGAGACCCAGTACTTC
NA,NA,TRBV27,TRBJ1-2,CASSLSMQDYGYTF,TGTGCCAGCAGTTTATCAATGCAGGACTATGGCTACACCTTC
NA,NA,TRBV6-5,TRBJ1-1,CASSQGHLNTEAFF,TGTGCCAGCAGTCAGGGACATTTGAACACTGAAGCTTTCTTT
TRBD1,once,TRBV27,TRBJ1-4,CASSSDRGRDEKLFF,TGTGCCAGCAGTTCCGACAGGGGGCGCGATGAAAAACTGTTTTTT
TRBD2,NA,TRBV2,TRBJ2-3,CASSEANSGVNTDTQYF,TGTGCCAGCAGTGAAGCCAATAGCGGGGTTAACACAGATACGCAGTATTTT
TRBD1,NA,TRBV7-9,TRBJ1-1,CASSLATGTNTEAFF,TGTGCCAGCAGCTTAGCGACAGGGACGAACACTGAAGCTTTCTTT
TRBD1,NA,TRBV7-9,TRBJ2-7,CASSSVTGDLYEQYF,TGTGCCAGCAGCTCGGTGACAGGGGATCTTTACGAGCAGTACTTC
NA,NA,TRBV14,TRBJ1-3,CASSTRRGFGNTIYF,TGTGCCAGCAGCACCCGGAGGGGCTTTGGAAACACCATATATTTT